This T cell receptor (beta chain) was documented in a study of T-cell memory formation after mild COVID-19. TCRdb re-derived calls from the 5' RACE reads in MiXCR, one entry per CDR3 protein. In the table there are about 560,000 distinct CDR3 sequences, 18% of which are singletons. The CDR3 spans 14 residues. V was clipped by 3 bases and J by 2 bases, with 9 bases between them. Germline CDR1 reads KGHSH; CDR2 reads LQKENI. This clonotype was detected a few times. The chain combines TRBV18 with TRBJ2-3; D is undetermined. Sequencing was performed on PBMCs or a T cell subset sorted from them (not recorded which). This TCR was sampled from an adult woman who had mild COVID-19 (a few samples of this study predate the infection). Cell type and time point are not known. In DNA form, the CDR3 reads TGTGCCAGCTCACCGGACCTGACCACAGATACGCAGTATTTT. This gives the protein CASSPDLTTDTQYF.